This TCR beta chain was identified in a study of technical replicates of blood from several donors. Germline CDR1 SGHRS, CDR2 YFSETQ. The CDR3 has 16 residues. V was shortened by 4 bases and J by 7 bases, with 21 bases between the two germline ends. Produced via immunoSEQ multiplex PCR; TCRdb's table is partial and in-frame only. The sample has approximately 59,000 clones, approximately 86% seen once. Sequencing was performed on PBMCs. J is TRBJ1-5 and V is TRBV5-1; no firm D call. The TCR originated in a human donor in good health. Some clones in this sample may be carry-over from other donors' samples. The CDR3, as DNA: TGCGCCAGCAGCCCCTCCCGCAGGTATCTTGGACAGCCCCAGCATTTT. It is translated as CASSPSRRYLGQPQHF.